A selection of T cell receptor beta chains follows, all from one sample in a study of blood T cell repertoires in COVID-19. Only in-frame clones appear in the TCRdb table, and some are missing; sequencing was by immunoSEQ multiplex PCR. The data contain over 250,000 clones, around nine tenths of them singletons. What was sequenced was PBMCs or T cells enriched from blood (not recorded which). These receptors were collected from a man aged 35-49 years who had recovered from COVID-19. Both conserved end residues are part of each CDR3. D genes are given only for firm matches. The size of a clone is reported for some rows only, either as once, few or many, or as a class for expanded clones.

CDR3 protein,CDR3 DNA,D gene,J gene,V gene,clone size
CASSRISTRAADTQYF,TGTGCCAGCAGCCGAATTTCGACTAGAGCGGCAGATACGCAGTATTTT,-,TRBJ2-3,TRBV7-9,-
CASSLGTRTGISEQYF,TGTGCCAGCAGCTTAGGGACGCGGACAGGGATAAGCGAGCAGTACTTC,TRBD1,TRBJ2-7,TRBV11-2,-
CASSPSSTDTQYF,TGTGCCAGCTCACCATCTAGCACAGATACGCAGTATTTT,-,TRBJ2-3,TRBV18,-
CASSLQRGYTQYF,TGTGCCAGCAGTTTACAGCGGGGGTATACGCAGTATTTT,TRBD2,TRBJ2-3,TRBV12-3/TRBV12-4,-
CASSPTHRGGGHNEKLFF,TGTGCCAGCAGTCCTACTCACCGGGGAGGCGGCCATAATGAAAAACTGTTTTTT,-,TRBJ1-4,TRBV6-6,-
CASTLRGRGTLGNTIYF,TGTGCCAGCACCCTCCGGGGGCGGGGGACACTTGGAAACACCATATATTTT,-,TRBJ1-3,TRBV7-2,once
CASSLGPQGPYGYTF,TGTGCCAGCAGTTTAGGTCCCCAGGGTCCCTATGGCTACACCTTC,-,TRBJ1-2,TRBV27,-
CASSSRTRLDTEQFF,TGTGCCAGCAGCTCTAGGACACGCCTGGATACTGAGCAGTTCTTC,-,TRBJ2-1,TRBV7-2,-
CASSLDPGRNQPQHF,TGTGCCAGCAGCTTAGATCCGGGTCGCAATCAGCCCCAGCATTTT,-,TRBJ1-5,TRBV7-8,-
CASSLSGEDTQYF,TGTGCCAGCAGCCTCAGCGGGGAAGATACGCAGTATTTT,TRBD2,TRBJ2-3,TRBV11-2,-
CASSPTWSNNSPLHF,TGTGCCAGCAGTCCTACTTGGTCTAATAATTCACCCCTCCACTTT,-,TRBJ1-6,TRBV28,-
CASSSERGSSYNEQFF,TGTGCCAGCAGCTCAGAGCGGGGGAGCTCCTACAATGAGCAGTTCTTC,TRBD2,TRBJ2-1,TRBV7-9,-
CASRTGGLHTEAFF,TGTGCTAGTCGAACGGGGGGGTTGCACACTGAAGCTTTCTTT,-,TRBJ1-1,TRBV12-5,-
CASSTMRWTGNQPQHF,TGTGCCAGCAGTACGATGAGATGGACGGGGAATCAGCCCCAGCATTTT,-,TRBJ1-5,TRBV28,-
CASSRASGPYEQYF,TGTGCCAGCAGTCGGGCTAGCGGGCCCTACGAGCAGTACTTC,TRBD2,TRBJ2-7,TRBV6-2/TRBV6-3,few
CASGTGARNTIYF,TGTGCCAGCGGAACAGGGGCCCGAAACACCATATATTTT,TRBD1,TRBJ1-3,TRBV7-2,-
CASRETGGTYNEQFF,TGTGCCAGTAGGGAGACAGGGGGCACCTACAATGAGCAGTTCTTC,TRBD1,TRBJ2-1,TRBV19,-
CASSAKWTGPETQYF,TGTGCCAGCAGCGCCAAGTGGACAGGGCCAGAGACCCAGTACTTC,TRBD1,TRBJ2-5,TRBV9,-
CASSLSSGSPTLYF,TGTGCCAGCAGTTTATCATCGGGTTCGCCAACCCTATACTTC,-,TRBJ2-5,TRBV27,-
CASSSRVGTEAFF,TGCGCCAGCAGCTCCCGGGTGGGCACTGAAGCTTTCTTT,-,TRBJ1-1,TRBV4-1,-
CASSTVIMNNEQFF,TGTGCCAGCAGCACGGTCATTATGAACAATGAGCAGTTCTTC,-,TRBJ2-1,TRBV5-6,once
CASSESVGGETQYF,TGCGCCAGCAGTGAGTCGGTAGGCGGAGAGACCCAGTACTTC,-,TRBJ2-5,TRBV10-2,-
CASSTTGQSSYNSPLHF,TGTGCCAGTAGTACGACGGGACAGAGCTCCTATAATTCACCCCTCCACTTT,TRBD1,TRBJ1-6,TRBV19,-
CASSFATGWYEQYF,TGTGCCAGCAGCTTCGCGACAGGGTGGTACGAGCAGTACTTC,TRBD1,TRBJ2-7,TRBV7-2,few
CAWSPTGEILRSNEQYF,TGTGCCTGGAGTCCTACAGGGGAAATATTAAGGTCAAACGAGCAGTACTTC,TRBD1,TRBJ2-7,TRBV30,-
CASSPRGDVQETQYF,TGTGCCAGCAGCCCCCGGGGAGACGTTCAAGAGACCCAGTACTTC,-,TRBJ2-5,TRBV7-9,-
CASRGRGGFEQYF,TGTGCCAGCAGGGGTCGGGGGGGGTTCGAGCAGTACTTC,TRBD2,TRBJ2-7,TRBV12-3/TRBV12-4,-
CASSGPRQMYNEQFF,TGTGCCAGCAGTGGCCCCAGGCAGATGTACAATGAGCAGTTCTTC,-,TRBJ2-1,TRBV6-4,-
CASSFGTSGNSYEQYF,TGTGCCAGCAGCTTTGGGACTAGCGGGAACTCCTACGAGCAGTACTTC,TRBD2,TRBJ2-7,TRBV7-8,-
CASSPPGGGLAKNIQYF,TGTGCCAGCAGTCCGCCGGGGGGGGGATTAGCCAAAAACATTCAGTACTTC,TRBD2,TRBJ2-4,TRBV28,-
CASSPQGGQPQHF,TGTGCCAGCAGCCCCCAGGGGGGTCAGCCCCAGCATTTT,TRBD1,TRBJ1-5,TRBV13,-
CASSLFGTSGSYEQFF,TGTGCCAGCAGCTTGTTCGGGACTAGCGGGAGTTATGAGCAGTTCTTC,TRBD2,TRBJ2-1,TRBV7-3,-
CASSQELSGAETQYF,TGCGCCAGCAGCCAAGAGCTGAGCGGGGCGGAGACCCAGTACTTC,TRBD2,TRBJ2-5,TRBV4-3,-
CASSSPGLAGAGETQYF,TGTGCCAGCAGTTCCCCGGGACTAGCGGGAGCTGGGGAGACCCAGTACTTC,TRBD2,TRBJ2-5,TRBV28,-
CASSLDIQRNEKLFF,TGTGCCAGCAGCTTAGATATACAGAGAAATGAAAAACTGTTTTTT,-,TRBJ1-4,TRBV11-2,few
CASSARAGQGPGELFF,TGTGCCAGCAGCGCACGCGCGGGACAGGGGCCCGGGGAGCTGTTTTTT,TRBD1,TRBJ2-2,TRBV11-3,-
CASSPSLGQGNSGNTIYF,TGTGCCAGCAGCCCAAGCCTGGGACAGGGAAACTCTGGAAACACCATATATTTT,TRBD1,TRBJ1-3,TRBV9,-
CAISDRQRDSTYEQYF,TGTGCCATCAGTGATCGACAGCGGGATTCCACCTACGAGCAGTACTTC,TRBD2,TRBJ2-7,TRBV10-3,-
CASSLLGETQYF,TGTGCCAGCAGCTTACTAGGGGAGACCCAGTACTTC,-,TRBJ2-5,TRBV5-4,-
CASSYTSGTTNEKLFF,TGTGCCAGCAGTTACACTTCAGGGACAACTAATGAAAAACTGTTTTTT,-,TRBJ1-4,TRBV28,-
CASSIGSSHTGELFF,TGTGCCAGTAGTATAGGGTCTAGTCACACCGGGGAGCTGTTTTTT,-,TRBJ2-2,TRBV19,-
CASSFSSGATNEKLFF,TGTGCCAGCAGCTTCTCCTCAGGGGCAACTAATGAAAAACTGTTTTTT,-,TRBJ1-4,TRBV7-9,few
CASSPDSNSGNTIYF,TGTGCCAGTAGTCCCGACTCAAACTCTGGAAACACCATATATTTT,-,TRBJ1-3,TRBV19,-
CASSQVTGIEGYTF,TGTGCCAGCAGCCAAGTAACAGGGATAGAGGGCTACACCTTC,-,TRBJ1-2,TRBV4-2,-
CASSDRGQAEKLFF,TGTGCCAGCTCAGACAGGGGGCAGGCTGAAAAACTGTTTTTT,TRBD1,TRBJ1-4,TRBV18,once
CASSLISDSDEKLFF,TGTGCCAGCAGTTTAATCTCAGACAGCGACGAAAAACTGTTTTTT,-,TRBJ1-4,TRBV28,-
CASSVSGSEQYF,TGTGCCAGCAGCGTCTCCGGGAGCGAGCAGTACTTC,-,TRBJ2-7,TRBV7-9,-
CSVDYGYTF,TGCAGCGTCGACTATGGCTACACCTTC,-,TRBJ1-2,TRBV29-1,-
CASSKRGAPETQYF,TGTGCCAGTAGTAAACGGGGGGCTCCAGAGACCCAGTACTTC,-,TRBJ2-5,TRBV19,-
CATLGGISTDTQYF,TGTGCCACCCTCGGGGGGATTAGCACAGATACGCAGTATTTT,TRBD2,TRBJ2-3,TRBV2,-
CASSQVYSSYEQYF,TGTGCCAGCAGCCAAGTTTACAGCTCCTACGAGCAGTACTTC,-,TRBJ2-7,TRBV3-1/TRBV3-2,-
CASSGTSDTGELFF,TGTGCCAGCAGTGGGACTAGCGACACCGGGGAGCTGTTTTTT,TRBD2,TRBJ2-2,TRBV25-1,-
CASSSFLRRDRALPYYGYTF,TGTGCCAGCTCTTCTTTTCTGCGGAGGGACAGGGCCCTTCCGTACTATGGCTACACCTTC,TRBD1,TRBJ1-2,TRBV18,-
CASSIATGGNQPQHF,TGTGCCAGTAGTATAGCTACAGGGGGCAATCAGCCCCAGCATTTT,TRBD1,TRBJ1-5,TRBV19,once
CASTTLFYEAFF,TGTGCCAGTACGACACTTTTCTATGAAGCTTTCTTT,-,TRBJ1-1,TRBV19,once